The 18 T cell receptor beta chains presented below share a single source sample, sequenced in a study of a mutant IDH1 vaccine in newly diagnosed glioma. This sample's time point: week 11, during vaccination. A single vaccine dose contained 300 ug of mutant IDH1 20-mer peptide, and topical imiquimod was used with it. Generated by immunoSEQ multiplex PCR, the TCRdb table keeps only in-frame clones and is missing some. The sample shows tens of thousands of clones, 70% to 80% of them seen only once. Their specific antigens are unknown. The source material was PBMCs, sampled from a glioma patient whose treatment included an IDH1 peptide vaccine. The receptors originated from a woman between 18 and 30 years old with glioma.

This clone has a single count. The chain combines TRBV2 with TRBJ2-7; the match to TRBD2 covers 12 bases. J was trimmed by 3 bases and V by 6 bases; bases with no gene match: 18. The CDR3 is 19 amino acids. Looked up from germline, CDR1 is SNHLY and CDR2 is FYNNEI. The CDR3 region is CASRGLTSGGTWNLYEQYF. The CDR3 region has the DNA TGTGCCAGCAGGGGGTTAACTAGCGGGGGGACCTGGAACCTCTACGAGCAGTACTTC. The whole variable domain, filled in from reference TRBV2 and TRBJ2-7, reads EPEVTQTPSHQVTQMGQEVILRCVPISNHLYFYWYRQILGQKVEFLVSFYNNEISEKSEIFDDQFSVERPDGSNFTLKIRSTKLEDSAMYFCASRGLTSGGTWNLYEQYFGPGTRLTVT.

This rearrangement joins TRBV27 to TRBJ1-1; D might be TRBD1 (5 bases). From germline, CDR1 is MNHEY and CDR2 SMNVEV (reference sequence). V shed 5 bases and J shed 2 bases, with 15 bases lying between them. CDR3 length: 15 amino acids. The chain's CDR3 is CASSLGGTLNTEAFF. The CDR3 nucleotides are TGTGCCAGCAGTCTCGGGGGTACCCTTAACACTGAAGCTTTCTTT.

This clone turned up a few times. The chain recombines TRBV4-2 with TRBJ2-3; D gene unclear. The germline gives CDR1 LGHNA, CDR2 YNFKEQ. V was pared by 0 bases and J by 5 bases, with 15 bases between. CDR3 length equals 16 residues. This CDR3 is CASSQDPGNVGDTQYF. CDR3 DNA sequence: TGTGCCAGCAGCCAAGATCCGGGTAACGTGGGAGATACGCAGTATTTT.

This clone is a singleton in its sample. The rearrangement uses TRBV5-1 and TRBJ2-1; 12 bases agree with TRBD2. Germline assignment: CDR1 SGHRS and CDR2 YFSETQ. The CDR3 is made up of 15 amino acids. The J segment lost 7 bases and the V segment lost 4 bases, leaving 6 bases of the junction unmatched. Here the CDR3 DNA reads TGCGCCAGCAGCCAACTAGCGGGAGGCGGGAATGAGCAGTTCTTC. Protein sequence: CASSQLAGGGNEQFF. Supplemented by reference TRBV5-1 and TRBJ2-1, the full variable domain reads KAGVTQTPRYLIKTRGQQVTLSCSPISGHRSVSWYQQTPGQGLQFLFEYFSETQRNKGNFPGRFSGRQFSNSRSEMNVSTLELGDSALYLCASSQLAGGGNEQFFGPGTRLTVL.

CDR3 region: CASSQGGGRLNNEQFF. The CDR3, as DNA: TGTGCCAGCAGCCAAGGGGGCGGGAGGCTCAACAATGAGCAGTTCTTC. The V and J genes are TRBV14 and TRBJ2-1; 8 bases are shared with TRBD2. Germline trimming cut 1 base from V and 5 bases from J; bases unmatched to any gene: 7. Germline-derived CDR1 and CDR2 are SGHDN and FVKESK. The CDR3 length is 16 residues.

This chain links TRBV4-1 with TRBJ1-5; D is undetermined. V was shortened by 1 base and J by 4 bases, with 2 bases between the two germline ends. Germline assignment: CDR1 MGHRA and CDR2 YSYEKL. The CDR3 spans 12 residues. CDR3 amino acids: CASSQVNQPQHF. CDR3 coding DNA: TGCGCCAGCAGCCAAGTTAATCAGCCCCAGCATTTT.

The chain joins TRBV6-1 to TRBJ1-5; D is undetermined. V lost 5 bases and J 0 bases, leaving 8 bases between the germline ends. Germline CDR1 MNHNS, CDR2 SASEGT. The CDR3 totals 14 residues. The chain's CDR3 is CASSRTASNQPQHF. In nucleotides, the CDR3 is TGTGCCAGCAGTCGGACGGCTAGCAATCAGCCCCAGCATTTT.

V gene TRBV7-2 combines with J gene TRBJ1-2; the D is unclear. This CDR3 contains 13 residues. Trimming shortened V by 6 bases and J by 4 bases, and 12 bases separated the two germline ends. Germline V lookup: CDR1 SGHTA, CDR2 FQGNSA. Here the CDR3 reads CASSQPGPYGYTF. As DNA, the CDR3 is TGTGCCAGCAGTCAGCCCGGGCCCTATGGCTACACCTTC.

The sample holds a few counts of this clone. CDR3 region: CASSLVAGVLNEQFF. The DNA for the CDR3 is TGCGCCAGCAGCTTGGTAGCGGGAGTTTTAAATGAGCAGTTCTTC. The chain has TRBV5-1 and TRBJ2-1, with 9 bases identical to TRBD2. Germline V lookup: CDR1 SGHRS, CDR2 YFSETQ. The CDR3 extends over 15 amino acids. V dropped 0 bases and J dropped 7; count of bases not matched to a gene: 5.

The J gene is TRBJ2-2, the V gene TRBV7-2; TRBD1 agrees at 8 bases. From germline, CDR1 is SGHTA and CDR2 FQGNSA. V gave up 5 bases and J gave up 4 bases; unmatched junction bases: 6. The CDR3 is made up of 15 amino acids. The CDR3 DNA sequence: TGTGCCAGCAGCGCCCGACAGGGGAGCACCGGGGAGCTGTTTTTT. Protein: CASSARQGSTGELFF.

The J gene is TRBJ2-5, the V gene TRBV7-9; D remains unclear. The V end lost 6 bases, the J end lost 3 bases, and 8 bases lay between the germline ends. Germline CDR1 reads SEHNR; CDR2 reads FQNEAQ (reference sequence). This CDR3 comprises 12 residues. The CDR3 loop reads CASRGIEETQYF. The CDR3 DNA sequence: TGTGCCAGCAGGGGGATAGAAGAGACCCAGTACTTC.

This rearrangement joins TRBV29-1 to TRBJ2-5, with D tentatively TRBD2 (5 bases). The CDR3 is 13 residues long. From germline, CDR1 is SQVTM and CDR2 ANQGSEA. The ends were cut back, 3 bases at V and 5 bases at J, with 13 bases in the middle. The CDR3 DNA sequence: TGCAGCGTTGACCCCGGCGGGCGGGAGACCCAGTACTTC. Translation: CSVDPGGRETQYF.

This clone was observed a single time. J is TRBJ1-3 and V is TRBV5-1; no clear D gene. Trimming removed 0 bases from V and 0 bases from J, with 10 bases in between. The CDR3 totals 16 residues. From germline, CDR1 is SGHRS and CDR2 YFSETQ. CDR3 bases: TGCGCCAGCAGCTTGGAGGCGGGGAGCTCTGGAAACACCATATATTTT. This codes for CASSLEAGSSGNTIYF.

The chain uses TRBV30 and TRBJ1-5; a possible D gene is TRBD1 (6 bases). V shed 7 bases and J shed 4 bases, with 20 bases lying between them. This CDR3 spans 15 amino acids. Germline CDR1 and CDR2: GTSNPN and SVGIG (reference sequence). In nucleotides, the CDR3 is TGTGCCTACGATAACGGGGGCCCCCCAAATCAGCCCCAGCATTTT. Its translation: CAYDNGGPPNQPQHF.

The V and J genes are TRBV7-8 and TRBJ1-1, with TRBD1 matching 7 bases. This CDR3 contains 17 residues. Germline V gives CDR1 SGHVS, CDR2 FQNEAQ. V trimming: 5 bases; J trimming: 0 bases; junction bases outside the gene matches: 12. This chain's CDR3 is CASSKTGTVTVNTEAFF. CDR3 DNA: TGTGCCAGCAGCAAAACGGGGACAGTGACCGTGAACACTGAAGCTTTCTTT.

The chain recombines TRBV7-6 with TRBJ2-1; 7 bases line up with TRBD1. Unmatched junction bases numbered 18, after V lost 0 bases and J lost 10 bases. The CDR3 has 18 amino acids. CDR1 is SGHVS, CDR2 FNYEAQ, per germline. The DNA for the CDR3 is TGTGCCAGCAGCTTAGCTAGGGTGGGTGAAACAGGGGCTGGGGAGCAGTTCTTC. Its translation is CASSLARVGETGAGEQFF.

The chain is built from TRBV6-1 and TRBJ1-3; D ambiguous. CDR1 is MNHNS, CDR2 SASEGT, per germline. V shed 7 bases and J shed 7 bases, with 11 bases lying between them. The CDR3 has 12 amino acids. The CDR3, as DNA: TGTGCCAGCACCCAGACAAGGAACACCATATATTTT. Translation gives CASTQTRNTIYF.

The rearrangement joins TRBV29-1 to TRBJ2-7, with D possibly called TRBD1 or TRBD2 (7 bases each). Germline V lookup: CDR1 SQVTM, CDR2 ANQGSEA. The V end was cut by 5 bases, the J end by 2 bases, with 13 bases between. The CDR3 consists of 13 residues. The CDR3 here is CSVRSGGAYEQYF. The CDR3 DNA is TGCAGCGTTCGGTCAGGGGGGGCCTACGAGCAGTACTTC.